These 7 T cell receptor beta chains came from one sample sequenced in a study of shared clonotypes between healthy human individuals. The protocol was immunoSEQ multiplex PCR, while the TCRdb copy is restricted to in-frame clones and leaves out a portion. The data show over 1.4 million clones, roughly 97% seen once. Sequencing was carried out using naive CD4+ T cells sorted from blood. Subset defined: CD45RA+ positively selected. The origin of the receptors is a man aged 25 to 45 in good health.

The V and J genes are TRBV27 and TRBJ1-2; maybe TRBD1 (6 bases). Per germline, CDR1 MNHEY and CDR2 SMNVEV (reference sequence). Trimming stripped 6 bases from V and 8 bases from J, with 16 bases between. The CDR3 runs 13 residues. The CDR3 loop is CASRQQGYWGYTF. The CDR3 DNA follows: TGTGCCAGCAGACAACAGGGTTATTGGGGCTACACCTTC.

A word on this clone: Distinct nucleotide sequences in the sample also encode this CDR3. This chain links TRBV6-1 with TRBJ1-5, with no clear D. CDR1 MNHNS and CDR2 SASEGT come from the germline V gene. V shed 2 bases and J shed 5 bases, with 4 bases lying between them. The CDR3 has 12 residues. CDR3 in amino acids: CASSELYQPQHF. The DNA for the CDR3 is TGTGCCAGCAGTGAACTATATCAGCCCCAGCATTTT.

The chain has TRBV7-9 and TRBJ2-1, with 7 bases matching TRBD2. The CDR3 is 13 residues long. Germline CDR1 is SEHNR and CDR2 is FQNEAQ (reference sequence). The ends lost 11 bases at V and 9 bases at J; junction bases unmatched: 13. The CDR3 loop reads CALSGAGVIEQFF. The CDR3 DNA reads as TGTGCCCTCAGCGGGGCGGGAGTTATTGAGCAGTTCTTC.

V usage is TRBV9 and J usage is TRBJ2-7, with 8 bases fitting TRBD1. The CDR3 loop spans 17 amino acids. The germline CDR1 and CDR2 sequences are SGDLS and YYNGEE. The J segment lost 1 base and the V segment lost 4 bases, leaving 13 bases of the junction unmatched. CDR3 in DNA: TGTGCCAGCAGCCCAGGTCCCGCAGGGGGCTTTTCCTACGAGCAGTACTTC. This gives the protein CASSPGPAGGFSYEQYF.

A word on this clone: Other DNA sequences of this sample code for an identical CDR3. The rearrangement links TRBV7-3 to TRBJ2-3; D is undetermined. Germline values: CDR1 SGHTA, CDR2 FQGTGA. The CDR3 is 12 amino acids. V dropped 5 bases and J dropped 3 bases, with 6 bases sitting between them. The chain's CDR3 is CASSVSTDTQYF. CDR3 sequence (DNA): TGTGCCAGCAGCGTGTCAACAGATACGCAGTATTTT.

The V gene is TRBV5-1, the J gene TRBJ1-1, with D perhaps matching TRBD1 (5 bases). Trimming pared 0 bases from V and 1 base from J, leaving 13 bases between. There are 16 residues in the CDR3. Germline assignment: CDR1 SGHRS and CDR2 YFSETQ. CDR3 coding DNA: TGCGCCAGCAGCTTGGTGGGGGTGATACCGAACACTGAAGCTTTCTTT. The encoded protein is CASSLVGVIPNTEAFF.

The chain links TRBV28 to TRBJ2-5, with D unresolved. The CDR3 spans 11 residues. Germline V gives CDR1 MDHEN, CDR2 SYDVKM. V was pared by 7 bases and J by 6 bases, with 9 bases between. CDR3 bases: TGTGCCAGCAAGGGCGCGCAGACCCAGTACTTC. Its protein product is CASKGAQTQYF.